The 4 T cell receptor beta chains in this list originate from one sample, sequenced in a study of cytomegalovirus exposure and HLA in healthy donors. Researchers ran the PCR with 60 Vbeta and 13 Jbeta primers. Sequenced by immunoSEQ multiplex PCR; TCRdb stores in-frame clones only, minus some. The sample consists of a few hundred thousand clones, about nine tenths of them appearing once. Input material: PBMCs. Receptor source: a girl aged 2 to 10 in good health and CMV-seronegative.

This sequence joins TRBV29-1 and TRBJ1-2, with D perhaps TRBD1 (6 bases). V was cut by 0 bases and J by 4 bases, with 18 bases left in between. The CDR3 loop spans 16 amino acids. Germline values: CDR1 SQVTM, CDR2 ANQGSEA. In DNA form, the CDR3 reads TGCAGCGTTGAAGATCCCGGGGCGGGGGGCAGCTATGGCTACACCTTC. This sequence encodes CSVEDPGAGGSYGYTF.

The V call is TRBV7-9, the J call TRBJ2-1; tentative D call: TRBD2 (5 bases). This CDR3 has 15 amino acids. The germline V gene encodes CDR1 SEHNR and CDR2 FQNEAQ (reference sequence). V lost 5 bases, J lost 9 bases, and 20 bases lay in between. The CDR3 region is CASSHEGPFRREQFF. The DNA of the CDR3 is TGTGCCAGCAGCCACGAGGGTCCGTTCCGACGTGAGCAGTTCTTC.

This chain's CDR3 is CASSEGTANYGYTF. As DNA, the CDR3 is TGTGCCAGCAGCGAAGGGACAGCTAACTATGGCTACACCTTC. The rearrangement uses TRBV7-9 and TRBJ1-2; TRBD1 matches 7 bases. There are 14 residues in the CDR3. V was clipped by 5 bases and J by 0 bases; unmatched bases: 3. Germline V gives CDR1 SEHNR, CDR2 FQNEAQ (reference sequence).

This clone was detected once. The gene calls are TRBV29-1 and TRBJ1-1; unclear D gene. CDR1 and CDR2 from the germline V gene are SQVTM and ANQGSEA. V gave up 6 bases and J gave up 1 base, with 6 bases separating them. The CDR3 has 11 residues. CDR3 DNA: TGCAGCGTCCACAGGAACACTGAAGCTTTCTTT. Its protein product is CSVHRNTEAFF.